This T cell receptor beta chain was captured by sequencing in a study of memory CD4+ T cells and cytomegalovirus serostatus (dated by TCRdb to about 2019). Describing the broader study: The cohort comprised about 33 healthy Belgian adults, 9 CMV seropositive and some 24 CMV seronegative. CD4+ memory TCRbeta repertoires of a Belgian cohort with known cytomegalovirus serostatus were sequenced in order to replicate a published TCR-based CMV serostatus classifier.

Genomic DNA was extracted from sorted cells with the Quick-DNA Microprep Kit. Amplification of TCRbeta DNA was done with the immunoSEQ hsTCRbeta kit, following the protocol from the manufacturer. An Illumina MiSeq instrument was used to sequence the TCRbeta libraries. Per the source publication's procedure: Once out-of-frame sequences had been removed, millions of distinct TCRbeta sequences were left, which works out to an average of around 67,000 per individual. Each individual was scored according to the count of 164 previously reported CMV-associated TCRbeta sequences and the total productive distinct TCRbeta count. A beta-binomial model was reimplemented in Python, and scikit-learn random forests with default parameters were trained on data from the US cohort. On the Belgian cohort, classifier performance was reported as the median AUC, along with percentile confidence intervals, across 10,000 bootstrap iterations. Sourced from immuneACCESS, this table was stored by TCRdb with only in-frame sequences that have V and J called. A share of the clones is absent; for the studies checked, an unresolved V gene accounts for under half, and the remainder has no known explanation. V and J calls and clone size are given by that table; D and trimming were obtained from the DNA. For this sample there are tens of thousands of clones; 82% appear just once. In total, the top ten clones hold less than 0.6% of the sample.

A FACSAria II was used to sort memory CD4+ T cells, defined as single viable CD3+CD4+CD8-CD45RO+ cells. CMV serostatus was determined with a Roche Elecsys assay detecting serum IgG against CMV pp150, pp28, p38 and p52. After thawing, total CD4+ T cells were enriched by positive selection with CD4 magnetic microbeads. The samples came from a different study that was designed specifically to examine the CD4+ T cell memory repertoire. Following standard operating procedures, peripheral blood mononuclear cells were isolated and cryopreserved, while serum was kept at -80 degrees C. The staining used CD3-PerCP (BW264/56), CD4-APC (RPA-T4), CD45RO-PE (UCHT1) and CD8-Pacific Orange (3B5) antibodies, and Sytox blue was used to exclude non-viable cells. Points the paper makes about the study in general: Among the approximately 160 previously reported CMV-associated TCRbeta sequences, some 62 showed up in the CD4+ memory repertoires, with each one found in between one and five individuals. Only CD4+CD45RO+ memory cells were sequenced, in contrast to the original study, in which naive and memory CD4+ and CD8+ populations were covered. CMV serostatus prediction reached a median bootstrapped AUC of about 0.95 with the original framework and 0.75 to 0.92 with a US-trained random forest. The original-framework classifier achieved a median bootstrapped AUC of almost 0.97 with a 95% CI of 0.76-1.00 on the Belgian cohort. The results were interpreted as suggesting that the CMV-associated TCR signature is mostly present in the CD4+ memory repertoire.

Between the V and J ends, shortened by 8 bases and 5 bases respectively, the junction contains 12 bases. CDR1 and CDR2 are drawn from the germline V gene: SNHLY, FYNNEI. From its cysteine to its phenylalanine, the CDR3 spans 13 amino acids. Here the CDR3 DNA is all that survives: 39 bases in frame from base 1. This clone was seen just once. What antigen it recognizes has not been identified. There are no base qualities to consult, and no much larger clone falls within one base. Sequenced: memory CD4+ T cells from blood. This TCR derives from an adult in good health and CMV-seronegative. The chain is encoded by TRBV2 joined to TRBJ2-2; tentative D gene TRBD2, with 5 bases matching. The CDR3 reads CASGRTATGELFF. The sequenced DNA: TGTGCCAGCGGCCGGACTGCGACCGGGGAGCTGTTTTTT.